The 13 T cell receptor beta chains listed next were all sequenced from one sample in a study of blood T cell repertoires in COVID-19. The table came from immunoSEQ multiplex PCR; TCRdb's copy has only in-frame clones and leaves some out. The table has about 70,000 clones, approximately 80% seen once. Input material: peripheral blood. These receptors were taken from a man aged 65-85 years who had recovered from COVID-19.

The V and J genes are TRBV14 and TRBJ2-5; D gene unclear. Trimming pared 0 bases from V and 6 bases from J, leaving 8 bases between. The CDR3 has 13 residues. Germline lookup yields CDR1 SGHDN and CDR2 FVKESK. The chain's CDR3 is CASSQELGQTQYF. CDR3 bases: TGTGCCAGCAGCCAAGAACTTGGGCAGACCCAGTACTTC.

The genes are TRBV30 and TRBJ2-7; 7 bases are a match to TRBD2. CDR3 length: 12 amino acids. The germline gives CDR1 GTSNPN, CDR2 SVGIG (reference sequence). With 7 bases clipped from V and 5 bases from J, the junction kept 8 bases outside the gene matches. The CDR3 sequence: CASSSGANEQYF. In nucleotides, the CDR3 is TGTGCCTCCTCCAGCGGGGCCAACGAGCAGTACTTC.

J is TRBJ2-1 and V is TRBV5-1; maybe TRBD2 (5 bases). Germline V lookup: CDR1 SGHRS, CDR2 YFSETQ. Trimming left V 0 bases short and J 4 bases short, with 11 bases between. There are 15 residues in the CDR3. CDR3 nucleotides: TGCGCCAGCAGCTTGGCCCGGGGTGGTTACAATGAGCAGTTCTTC. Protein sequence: CASSLARGGYNEQFF.

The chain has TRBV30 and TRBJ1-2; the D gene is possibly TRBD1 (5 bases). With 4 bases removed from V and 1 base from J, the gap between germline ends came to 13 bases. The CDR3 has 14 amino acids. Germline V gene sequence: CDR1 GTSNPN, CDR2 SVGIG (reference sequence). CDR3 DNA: TGTGCCTGGACCACAGGTTGGGATAACTATGGCTACACCTTC. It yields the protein CAWTTGWDNYGYTF.

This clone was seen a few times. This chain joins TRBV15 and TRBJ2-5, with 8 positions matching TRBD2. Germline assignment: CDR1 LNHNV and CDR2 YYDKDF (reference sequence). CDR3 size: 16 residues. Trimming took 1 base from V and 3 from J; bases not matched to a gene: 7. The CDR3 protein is CATSRALGAGEETQYF. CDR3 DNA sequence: TGTGCCACCAGCAGAGCCTTGGGAGCGGGAGAAGAGACCCAGTACTTC.

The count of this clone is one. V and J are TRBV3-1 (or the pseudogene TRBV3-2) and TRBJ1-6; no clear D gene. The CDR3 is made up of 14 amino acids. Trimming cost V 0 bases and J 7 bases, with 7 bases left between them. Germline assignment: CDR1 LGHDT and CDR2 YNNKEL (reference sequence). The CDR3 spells CASSQDGENSPLHF. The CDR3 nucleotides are TGTGCCAGCAGCCAAGATGGTGAGAATTCACCCCTCCACTTT.

The CDR3 nucleotides are TGTGCCAGTAGTAGGAGCCCGGGGAACACAGATACGCAGTATTTT. Residues: CASSRSPGNTDTQYF. J is TRBJ2-3 and V is TRBV19, with a weak D call TRBD2 (5 bases). V lost 4 bases and J 2 bases, leaving 13 bases between the germline ends. The CDR3 length is 15 residues. Germline V gene lookup returns CDR1 LNHDA and CDR2 SQIVND (reference sequence).

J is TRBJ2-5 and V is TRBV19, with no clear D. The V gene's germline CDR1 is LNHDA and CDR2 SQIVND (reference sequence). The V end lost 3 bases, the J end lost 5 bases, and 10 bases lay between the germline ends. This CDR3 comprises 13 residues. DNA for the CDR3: TGTGCCAGTAGTATGTCGCGGCAGGAGACCCAGTACTTC. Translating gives CASSMSRQETQYF.

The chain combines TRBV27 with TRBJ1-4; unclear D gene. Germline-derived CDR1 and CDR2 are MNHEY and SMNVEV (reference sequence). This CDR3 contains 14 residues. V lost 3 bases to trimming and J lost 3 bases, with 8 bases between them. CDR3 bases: TGTGCCAGCAGTTTGGATAGCCCTAATGAAAAACTGTTTTTT. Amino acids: CASSLDSPNEKLFF.

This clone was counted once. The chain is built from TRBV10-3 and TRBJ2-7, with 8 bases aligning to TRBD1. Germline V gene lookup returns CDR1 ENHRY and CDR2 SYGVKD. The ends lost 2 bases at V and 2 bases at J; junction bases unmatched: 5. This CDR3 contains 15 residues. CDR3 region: CAISEQPGGTYEQYF. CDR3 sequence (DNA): TGTGCCATCAGTGAGCAGCCAGGGGGCACCTACGAGCAGTACTTC.

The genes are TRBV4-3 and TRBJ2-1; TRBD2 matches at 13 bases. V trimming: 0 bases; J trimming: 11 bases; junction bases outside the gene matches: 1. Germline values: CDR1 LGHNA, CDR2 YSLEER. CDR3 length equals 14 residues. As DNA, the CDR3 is TGCGCCAGCAGCCAAGATGGGACTAGCGGGAAGCAGTTCTTC. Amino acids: CASSQDGTSGKQFF.

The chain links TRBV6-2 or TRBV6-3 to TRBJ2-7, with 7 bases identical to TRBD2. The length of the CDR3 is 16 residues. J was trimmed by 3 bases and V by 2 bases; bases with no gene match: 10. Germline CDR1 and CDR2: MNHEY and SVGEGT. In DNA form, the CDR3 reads TGTGCCAGCAGTTACCTGGGGCTAGCGGAGGGCTACGAGCAGTACTTC. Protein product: CASSYLGLAEGYEQYF.

CDR3 amino acids: CASSPFGDTEAFF. The CDR3 coding sequence is TGTGCCAGTAGTCCCTTCGGGGACACTGAAGCTTTCTTT. J is TRBJ1-1 and V is TRBV19, with no clear D. This CDR3 is built from 13 residues. The V gene lost 5 bases and the J gene lost 3 bases, with 10 bases spanning the gap. Germline CDR1 reads LNHDA; CDR2 reads SQIVND (reference sequence).